This T cell receptor (beta chain) comes out of a study of immune characterization of retroperitoneal liposarcoma. CDR3 size: 20 residues. Germline loops: CDR1 SGHTA, CDR2 FQGTGA. V was pared by 2 bases and J by 4 bases, with 13 bases of the junction left unmatched. TCRdb processed the PCR reads anew with MiXCR; each CDR3 protein has one entry. The sample holds some 8,200 distinct CDR3 sequences; about 40% are singletons and the top ten take under 15%. This rearrangement joins TRBV7-3 to TRBJ2-6, with 11 bases matching TRBD1. Sequenced sample: tumor tissue. The source is a male donor with retroperitoneal liposarcoma. The CDR3 reads CASSLSDRDRGFRGANVLTF. Here the CDR3 DNA reads TGTGCCAGCAGCTTATCGGACCGGGACAGGGGGTTTCGAGGGGCCAACGTCCTGACTTTC.